These 16 T cell receptor beta chains were all obtained from the same sample, sequenced in a study of T-cell memory formation after mild COVID-19. MiXCR, run by TCRdb on the 5' RACE reads, gives a single entry per CDR3 protein. This sample has approximately 150,000 distinct CDR3 sequences, with over 6% found just once. The sequenced sample was PBMCs or a T cell subset sorted from them (not recorded which). These receptors were taken from an adult woman who had mild COVID-19 (a few samples of this study predate the infection). Cell type and time point are not known.

This clonotype was counted at least ten times. This chain joins TRBV7-2 and TRBJ2-7; D gene ambiguous. CDR1 and CDR2 from the germline V gene are SGHTA and FQGNSA. Trimming shortened V by 1 base and J by 8 bases, and 21 bases separated the two germline ends. The CDR3 consists of 16 residues. CDR3 DNA: TGTGCCAGCAGCTTAGGGTCCCTACCCCCATTGGCCCAGCAGTACTTC. Encoded protein: CASSLGSLPPLAQQYF.

This clonotype appeared a few times. This rearrangement joins TRBV27 to TRBJ2-1; TRBD1 agrees at 9 bases. V trimming: 5 bases; J trimming: 7 bases; junction bases outside the gene matches: 9. The CDR3 is 15 amino acids. Germline values: CDR1 MNHEY, CDR2 SMNVEV (reference sequence). In nucleotides, the CDR3 is TGTGCCAGCAGTCGCCAGGGACAGGGTTCAAATGAGCAGTTCTTC. It encodes CASSRQGQGSNEQFF.

This clonotype showed up many times. V gene TRBV11-2 combines with J gene TRBJ2-2, with D perhaps given as TRBD1 or TRBD2 (5 bases each). CDR1 is SGHAT, CDR2 FQNNGV, per germline. Trimming left V 0 bases short and J 6 bases short, with 11 bases between. The CDR3 is made up of 15 amino acids. The CDR3: CASSLESGPAGELFF. In DNA, the CDR3 is TGTGCCAGCAGCTTAGAGTCGGGACCCGCCGGGGAGCTGTTTTTT.

The V call is TRBV12-3 or TRBV12-4, the J call TRBJ2-5; perhaps TRBD2 as D (6 bases). Trimming removed 8 bases from V and 5 bases from J, with 12 bases in between. This CDR3 is built from 12 residues. Here the CDR3 reads CASGEGRETQYF. Written as DNA, the CDR3 is TGTGCCAGCGGCGAGGGGAGGGAGACCCAGTACTTC.

This clonotype has at least ten counts. The J gene is TRBJ2-7, the V gene TRBV6-5; 12 bases are shared with TRBD2. Germline loops: CDR1 MNHEY, CDR2 SVGAGI. This CDR3 has 14 residues. V dropped 5 bases and J dropped 9; count of bases not matched to a gene: 8. The CDR3 loop is CASSPLAGGVWQYF. The CDR3 bases are TGTGCCAGCAGTCCACTAGCGGGAGGTGTGTGGCAGTACTTC.

The V and J genes are TRBV12-3 or TRBV12-4 and TRBJ1-3; 10 positions agree with TRBD1. V lost 7 bases to trimming and J lost 4 bases; unmatched junction nucleotides: 4. The length of the CDR3 is 14 residues. The CDR3 DNA follows: TGTGCCAGCACCTGGGACAGGGGCGGAAACACCATATATTTT. As protein: CASTWDRGGNTIYF.

In its sample, this clonotype was seen a few times. This sequence joins TRBV12-3 or TRBV12-4 and TRBJ2-1; the match to TRBD2 covers 13 bases. The junction had 3 bases not matched to a gene; V was cut back by 2 bases and J by 8 bases. This CDR3 has 15 residues. This CDR3 reads CASSLTSGRVDEQFF. The CDR3, as DNA: TGTGCCAGCAGTTTAACTAGCGGGAGGGTTGATGAGCAGTTCTTC.

This clonotype turned up a few times. V and J are TRBV24-1 and TRBJ2-1; 8 bases fit TRBD2. Germline CDR1 is KGHDR and CDR2 is SFDVKD. The CDR3 covers 16 residues. The V gene end was trimmed by 1 base and the J gene end by 7 bases; junction bases not matched to a gene: 8. The DNA for the CDR3 is TGTGCCACCAGTGATTTCGGCCGGGAGGGCCGAAATGAGCAGTTCTTC. It specifies CATSDFGREGRNEQFF.

The chain employs TRBV5-1 and TRBJ2-7, with TRBD1 matching over 8 bases. Germline values: CDR1 SGHRS, CDR2 YFSETQ. The CDR3 is 16 residues long. V lost 4 bases, J lost 4 bases, and 13 bases stayed unmatched. The CDR3 DNA reads as TGCGCCAGCAGCCATCCGGGACAGGTTGGTTTGTACGAGCAGTACTTC. Translated, it gives CASSHPGQVGLYEQYF.

This clonotype was seen only a few times. The chain employs TRBV7-6 and TRBJ2-5, with 8 bases aligning to TRBD2. V trimming: 4 bases; J trimming: 2 bases; junction bases outside the gene matches: 9. The CDR3 contains 16 residues. The germline V gene encodes CDR1 SGHVS and CDR2 FNYEAQ. The chain's CDR3 is CASSSRPGLVQETQYF. The CDR3 DNA reads TGTGCCAGCAGCTCGCGCCCGGGACTAGTTCAAGAGACCCAGTACTTC.

In its sample, this clonotype was seen many times. The chain couples TRBV20-1 to TRBJ2-1, with TRBD1 matching over 8 bases. The germline V gene encodes CDR1 DFQATT and CDR2 SNEGSKA (reference sequence). The J segment lost 3 bases and the V segment lost 2 bases, leaving 9 bases of the junction unmatched. The CDR3 runs to 16 residues. The CDR3 loop reads CSARSTSRGRYNEQFF. CDR3 DNA sequence: TGCAGTGCTAGATCCACTTCCAGGGGGCGCTACAATGAGCAGTTCTTC.

The rearrangement links TRBV5-1 to TRBJ2-7; D unresolved. The CDR3 loop spans 15 amino acids. V shed 2 bases and J shed 5 bases, with 17 bases lying between them. Germline CDR1 is SGHRS and CDR2 is YFSETQ. The CDR3: CASSFVSPLDDEQYF. The CDR3 DNA follows: TGCGCCAGCAGCTTCGTCTCTCCCCTTGACGACGAGCAGTACTTC.

The J gene is TRBJ1-1, the V gene TRBV7-8, with D maybe TRBD1 (5 bases). Germline V CDR1 and CDR2: SGHVS, FQNEAQ. CDR3 length: 18 residues. Trimming left V 1 base short and J 3 bases short, with 21 bases between. The CDR3 bases are TGTGCCAGCAGCTTAGGTGGGACCTGGTATGAGTTAGACACTGAAGCTTTCTTT. Its translation: CASSLGGTWYELDTEAFF.

This clonotype was found a few times. The V gene is TRBV5-1, the J gene TRBJ2-3; the D gene could be TRBD1 or TRBD2 (5 bases each). The V gene lost 4 bases and the J gene lost 4 bases, with 16 bases spanning the gap. CDR1 and CDR2 from the germline V gene are SGHRS and YFSETQ. CDR3 length equals 15 residues. For the CDR3, the DNA is TGCGCCAGCAGCACCTCCGGGACGCCGTCAGATACGCAGTATTTT. Protein product: CASSTSGTPSDTQYF.

This clonotype has a count of ten or more. The chain links TRBV7-2 to TRBJ2-5; D uncertain. Per the germline V gene, CDR1 is SGHTA and CDR2 is FQGNSA. Deletions cut 5 bases from V and 4 bases from J, with 11 bases between. This CDR3 is 13 amino acids long. The chain's CDR3 is CASSLGSGETQYF. In nucleotides, the CDR3 is TGTGCCAGCAGCCTAGGGTCTGGAGAGACCCAGTACTTC.

This clonotype was seen many times. The chain combines TRBV9 with TRBJ1-6; D unclear. The CDR3 has 16 residues. CDR1 is SGDLS and CDR2 is YYNGEE in the germline V gene. V was trimmed by 4 bases and J by 0 bases, leaving 11 bases between them. The CDR3 coding sequence is TGTGCCAGCAGCCCTAGGACTAACTCCTATAATTCACCCCTCCACTTT. This gives the protein CASSPRTNSYNSPLHF.